This T cell receptor beta chain derives from a study (dated by TCRdb to 2021 to 2024). The paper as a whole reports these results and caveats: According to the authors, more investigation is needed, including longitudinal sampling and evaluation of a control group.

For TCR beta sequencing, genomic DNA was taken from unsorted PBMCs, and those PBMCs had been isolated from peripheral blood. Trimming costs V 5 bases and J 5 bases, and their ends lie 21 bases apart. The CDR3 runs 16 residues from the cysteine to the phenylalanine. Here the CDR3 DNA is all that survives: 48 bases in frame from base 1. In the germline V gene, CDR1 corresponds to SGHVS and CDR2 to FQNEAQ. Regarding this clone: Its specific antigen is unknown. It has no much larger one-base neighbor in the sample; base qualities were not kept.

Survey-level sequencing on the immunoSEQ platform was used to profile the TCR beta chain repertoires. Regarding the original processing steps: Repertoire diversity was measured with the inverse Simpson index, and CDR3 amino acid length spectratypes and V-J pairing frequencies were compared. To annotate clonotypes specific to SARS-CoV-2, CMV, influenza A and EBV, TCR beta CDR3 sequences were compared against VDJdb. The table was pulled from immuneACCESS by TCRdb, which kept in-frame rearrangements only. Such tables lose some clones; where checked, under half of the loss comes from unresolved V genes, and the rest has no known cause. The V and J calls and clone size are taken from that table; D and trimming were inferred from the DNA. Recorded for this sample are around 50,000 clones; 90% to 95% of them occurred a single time. Over 8.5% of the sample goes to the ten largest clones.

Source material: PBMCs. The chain is assembled from TRBV7-8 and TRBJ1-1; the D gene cannot be named for sure. This clonotype was sampled from a man between 40 and 49 years old with rheumatoid arthritis. The DNA sequence follows: TGTGCCAGCAGCCAAAGGGCAGGTAGTGTGATTACTGAAGCTTTCTTT. This sequence encodes CASSQRAGSVITEAFF.